This T cell receptor (beta chain) was found in a study of T cell changes during pregnancy in multiple sclerosis. TCRdb's copy holds only in-frame clones and misses some; the assay was immunoSEQ multiplex PCR. Here the sample spans some 68,000 clones, just over 90% being singletons. V dropped 1 base and J dropped 4; count of bases not matched to a gene: 5. Per the germline V gene, CDR1 is KGHSH and CDR2 is LQKENI. The CDR3 loop spans 15 amino acids. The receptor comes from a female donor with multiple sclerosis, enrolled in a pregnancy study. The chain joins TRBV18 to TRBJ2-7; 9 bases fit TRBD2. This specimen consisted of peripheral blood, obtained in the second trimester of pregnancy. The CDR3 protein is CASSPRSSGTYEQYF. The CDR3 coding sequence is TGTGCCAGCTCACCACGTTCTAGCGGGACATACGAGCAGTACTTC.